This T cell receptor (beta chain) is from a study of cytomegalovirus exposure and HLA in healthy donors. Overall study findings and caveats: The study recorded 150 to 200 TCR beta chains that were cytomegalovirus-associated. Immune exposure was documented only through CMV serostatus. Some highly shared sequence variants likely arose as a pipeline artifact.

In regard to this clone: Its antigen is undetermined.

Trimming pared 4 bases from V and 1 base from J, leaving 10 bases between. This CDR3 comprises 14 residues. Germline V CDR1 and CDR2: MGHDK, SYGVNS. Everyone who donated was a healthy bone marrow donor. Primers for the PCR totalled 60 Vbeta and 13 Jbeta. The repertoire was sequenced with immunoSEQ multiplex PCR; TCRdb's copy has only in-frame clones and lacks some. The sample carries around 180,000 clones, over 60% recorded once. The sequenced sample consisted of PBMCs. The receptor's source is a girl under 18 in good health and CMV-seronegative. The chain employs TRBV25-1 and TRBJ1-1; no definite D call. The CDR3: CASSGSGWNTEAFF. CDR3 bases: TGTGCCAGCAGTGGTTCGGGGTGGAACACTGAAGCTTTCTTT.